The clone carrying this T cell receptor (beta chain) was found a few times. This sample was taken from a study of blood T cell repertoires in COVID-19. Study at large: The United States, Italy and Spain supplied acute and convalescent COVID-19 samples. Sample material is recorded as cDNA or gDNA derived from T cells, B-cell-depleted T cells, or PBMCs.

TCRdb's table, derived via immunoSEQ multiplex PCR, lists solely in-frame clones and lacks some. The data show some 210,000 clones, with roughly 79% seen just once and more than 8.5% held by the top ten. Germline CDR1 and CDR2: KGHDR and SFDVKD. CDR3 length: 15 residues. J was trimmed by 2 bases and V by 3 bases; bases with no gene match: 3. The chain links TRBV24-1 to TRBJ1-2, with TRBD1 matching over 9 bases. Sequencing was performed on PBMCs or T cells enriched from blood (not recorded which). The receptor was derived from a woman in her forties or fifties with acute COVID-19. Here the CDR3 reads CATSDRGQGNYGYTF. CDR3 coding DNA: TGTGCCACCAGTGATAGGGGACAGGGAAACTATGGCTACACCTTC.